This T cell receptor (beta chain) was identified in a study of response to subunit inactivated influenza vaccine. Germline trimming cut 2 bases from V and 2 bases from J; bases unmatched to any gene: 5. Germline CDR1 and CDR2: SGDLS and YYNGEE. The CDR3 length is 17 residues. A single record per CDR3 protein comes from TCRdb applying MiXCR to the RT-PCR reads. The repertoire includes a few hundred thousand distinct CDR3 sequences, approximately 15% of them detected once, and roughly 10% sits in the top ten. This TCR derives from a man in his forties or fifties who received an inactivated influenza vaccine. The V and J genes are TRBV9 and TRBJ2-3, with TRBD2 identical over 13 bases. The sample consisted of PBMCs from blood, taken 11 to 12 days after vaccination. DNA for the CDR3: TGTGCCAGCAGCGTCAGGGGACTAGCGGGAACCACAGATACGCAGTATTTT. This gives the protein CASSVRGLAGTTDTQYF.